Included here is one TCR beta chain sequence, with context. This CDR3 comprises 16 residues. Trimming pared 0 bases from V and 3 bases from J, leaving 11 bases between. Per the germline V gene, CDR1 is LNHNV and CDR2 is YYDKDF (reference sequence). The source of the sample is a study of blood T cell repertoires in COVID-19. Using immunoSEQ multiplex PCR, the repertoire was profiled, and TCRdb retains in-frame clones only, with some absent. The table has roughly 480,000 clones, roughly nine tenths seen once; the top ten hold approximately 0.9%. This clonotype was obtained from a man younger than 30 with COVID-19, enrolled during active disease. Sequencing was carried out using peripheral blood. The chain couples TRBV15 to TRBJ1-4, with a possible D match to TRBD1 (5 bases). The CDR3 sequence is CATSRDRGWANEKLFF. CDR3 nucleotides: TGTGCCACCAGCAGAGATCGGGGGTGGGCTAATGAAAAACTGTTTTTT.